This T cell receptor (beta chain) came from a study of long-term antiretroviral therapy in people with HIV. Study-wide findings and caveats: HIV repertoires spanned tighter CDR3 length ranges than controls did. Relative to transplant donor controls, diversity remained lower despite increasing after ART.

Investigators performed immunoSEQ version v3.0 at survey level. Sequencing of each sample targeted roughly 35,000-55,000 T-cell genomes. Assay: immunoSEQ multiplex PCR; the TCRdb copy retains only in-frame clones and omits some. The table lists fewer than 30,000 clones, 95% of them singletons. Germline V CDR1 and CDR2: SGHRS, YFSETQ. The CDR3 sequence is 14 residues long. The V end lost 1 base, the J end lost 2 bases, and 7 bases lay between the germline ends. Every one of the donors gave at least one pre-ART PBMC sample and at least two post-ART PBMC samples. As concerns this clone: Its antigen is as yet unknown. The same CDR3 can be traced to other DNA sequences in this sample.

The clonotype originates from a man younger than 40 with HIV. The J gene is TRBJ1-3, the V gene TRBV5-1; D ambiguous. The sequences come from unsorted PBMCs, collected 5.3 years after starting antiretroviral therapy. The CDR3 sequence: CASSLSGTGNTIYF. The CDR3 nucleotides read TGCGCCAGCAGCTTGTCGGGGACTGGAAACACCATATATTTT.